The rows below give T cell receptor beta chains drawn from one sample of a study of blood T cell repertoires in COVID-19. Repertoires were generated with immunoSEQ multiplex PCR, while TCRdb's copy carries only in-frame clones and drops some. The top ten clones hold over 8.5% of a sample with 270,000 or so clones, approximately 83% of them seen once. The source material was peripheral blood. The origin of the receptors is a woman aged 45-65 years who had recovered from COVID-19. Both conserved end residues are part of each CDR3. Clone size is not always given. Where it is, it says once, few, many or a class for expanded clones.

TRBV11-2	TRBJ2-2	-	CASSLDRRTGELFF
TRBV19	TRBJ1-2	-	CASSRDGGRFYGYTF
TRBV2	TRBJ1-2	-	CASSDDRINYGYTF
TRBV5-8	TRBJ1-1	many	CASSLGGTVVEAFF
TRBV7-2	TRBJ1-5	-	CASSLGGQRQPQHF
TRBV18	TRBJ1-3	-	CASSAGQGDGNTIYF
TRBV7-2	TRBJ1-4	-	CASSGGPNEKLFF
TRBV28	TRBJ1-2	few	CASSLPAGLDYGYTF
TRBV7-9	TRBJ2-7	few	CAIPLAGSAYEQYF
TRBV28	TRBJ1-6	-	CASSLDREPLHF
TRBV5-1	TRBJ2-1	-	CASSPLAGVNNEQFF
TRBV3-1/TRBV3-2	TRBJ2-3	-	CASSQGPVSDTQYF
TRBV6-5	TRBJ1-2	few	CASSVDRGTYGYTF
TRBV5-1	TRBJ2-1	-	CASSLEGNSGNEQFF
TRBV28	TRBJ1-1	-	CASSFWQDTEAFF
TRBV4-1	TRBJ2-7	-	CASSQDRRESYEQYF
TRBV6-1	TRBJ2-7	-	CASSDTGTSGGILGRQYF
TRBV10-3	TRBJ1-1	-	CAIKDSWATEAFF
TRBV24-1	TRBJ1-5	-	CATSDSRWSRATNQPQHF
TRBV4-3	TRBJ1-4	-	CASSQVLPRVDRGEKLFF
TRBV6-1	TRBJ1-3	-	CASSARGPPRSGNTIYF
TRBV7-2	TRBJ1-1	-	CASSPNTGNTEAFF
TRBV6-5	TRBJ2-3	-	CASTHQGEGTDTQYF
TRBV5-1	TRBJ2-3	-	CASTFSGTSRIGDTQYF
TRBV10-3	TRBJ1-1	-	CAISERHQNTEAFF
TRBV7-9	TRBJ2-7	-	CASSHNPYEQYF
TRBV6-5	TRBJ2-7	-	CASSYSSGGGEQYF
TRBV19	TRBJ1-1	few	CASSPGQLEAFF
TRBV27	TRBJ1-5	few	CASSSGQGAAQPQHF
TRBV6-6	TRBJ1-5	-	CASSGQEINQPQHF
TRBV28	TRBJ2-3	-	CASSFWDSTTDTQYF
TRBV9	TRBJ2-7	-	CASSVGIAGDLYEQYF
TRBV28	TRBJ2-7	once	CASNPGQGRYEQYF
TRBV9	TRBJ2-3	-	CASSSLVRSTDTQYF
TRBV28	TRBJ2-5	few	CASSTGYQETQYF
TRBV30	TRBJ1-2	few	CAWSPQGASGYTF
TRBV18	TRBJ1-3	-	CASSPSSGPGKLNTIYF
TRBV7-2	TRBJ2-7	once	CASSLEGLAGGQYF
TRBV9	TRBJ2-2	-	CASSVRDRGSGELFF
TRBV5-3	TRBJ1-6	-	CARSLPRQGLGDSPLHF
TRBV19	TRBJ2-7	few	CASSTGQAGFEQYF
TRBV4-1	TRBJ2-2	-	CASSQEVVVAGVLGELFF
TRBV5-1	TRBJ1-1	-	CASSFGGRGSNTEAFF
TRBV7-2	TRBJ1-1	-	CASSPEVGEAFF
TRBV5-5	TRBJ1-1	-	CASSYQGPEAFF
TRBV4-2	TRBJ2-6	once	CASSQDPSGGAAGANVLTF
TRBV9	TRBJ1-2	-	CASSPRGDTNYGYTF
TRBV5-1	TRBJ2-2	-	CASTSGRNTGELFF
TRBV4-1	TRBJ1-2	-	CASSQVIEGANYGYTF
TRBV6-1	TRBJ1-3	-	CASSDTTGGSNTIYF
TRBV18	TRBJ2-4	-	CASSPLSSATGKNIQYF
TRBV5-4	TRBJ2-3	-	CASSLDSVISTDTQYF
TRBV9	TRBJ1-1	-	CASSTGGGTEAFF
TRBV27	TRBJ1-4	-	CASSPGGTNEKLFF
TRBV7-2	TRBJ2-4	-	CASSYRETEGNIQYF
TRBV3-1/TRBV3-2	TRBJ2-1	-	CASSPPSGGAWNEQFF
TRBV24-1	TRBJ1-5	many	CATSDGRQGANHLSNQPQHF
TRBV7-8	TRBJ2-7	-	CASSLQTGGLMEQYF
TRBV5-5	TRBJ2-7	once	CASSLSIAGDYEQYF
TRBV5-1	TRBJ2-5	-	CASSLNGGPRKQETQYF